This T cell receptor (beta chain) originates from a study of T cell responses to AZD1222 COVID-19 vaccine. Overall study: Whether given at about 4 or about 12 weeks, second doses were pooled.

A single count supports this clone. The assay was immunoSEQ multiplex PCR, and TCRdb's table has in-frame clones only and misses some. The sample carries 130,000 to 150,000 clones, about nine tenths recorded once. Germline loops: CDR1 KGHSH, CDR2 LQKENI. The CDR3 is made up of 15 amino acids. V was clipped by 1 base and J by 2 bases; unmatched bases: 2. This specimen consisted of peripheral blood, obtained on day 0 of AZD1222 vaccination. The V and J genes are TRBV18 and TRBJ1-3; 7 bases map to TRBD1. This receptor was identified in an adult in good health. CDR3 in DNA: TGTGCCAGCTCACCACTCGGGACAGCTGGAAACACCATATATTTT. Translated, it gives CASSPLGTAGNTIYF.